Listed below are T cell receptor beta chains from one sample, sequenced in a study of cytomegalovirus exposure and HLA in healthy donors. Some clones are missing from TCRdb's copy, which holds only in-frame ones; the method was immunoSEQ multiplex PCR. In the table there are around 91,000 clones, 78% of which are singletons. What was sequenced was PBMCs. The receptor source for this set is a male donor in good health and CMV-seropositive. The CDR3 runs from the conserved cysteine through the conserved F or W. The order of the fields is CDR3 protein, J gene, clone size, CDR3 length, D gene, V gene. A D gene is named only where the DNA matches it firmly. The listing skips clone size in some rows; elsewhere it reads once, few, many or a size class.

CDR3 protein: CASSPGQGGFADTQYF; J gene: TRBJ2-3; clone size: NA; CDR3 length: 16; D gene: TRBD1; V gene: TRBV18
CDR3 protein: CAWSRLGANEKLFF; J gene: TRBJ1-4; clone size: few; CDR3 length: 14; D gene: NA; V gene: TRBV30
CDR3 protein: CASSESLVAGGPNEQFF; J gene: TRBJ2-1; clone size: once; CDR3 length: 17; D gene: TRBD2; V gene: TRBV10-1
CDR3 protein: CASSRGTSVDTQYF; J gene: TRBJ2-3; clone size: NA; CDR3 length: 14; D gene: TRBD2; V gene: TRBV4-1
CDR3 protein: CASSNIAARDRLDEQYF; J gene: TRBJ2-7; clone size: NA; CDR3 length: 17; D gene: TRBD1; V gene: TRBV28
CDR3 protein: CASSITGGVTRYGYTF; J gene: TRBJ1-2; clone size: NA; CDR3 length: 16; D gene: TRBD1; V gene: TRBV19
CDR3 protein: CASSPGDMNTEAFF; J gene: TRBJ1-1; clone size: NA; CDR3 length: 14; D gene: NA; V gene: TRBV18
CDR3 protein: CATRLAGANEQFF; J gene: TRBJ2-1; clone size: NA; CDR3 length: 13; D gene: TRBD2; V gene: TRBV15
CDR3 protein: CASSLGQLKETQYF; J gene: TRBJ2-5; clone size: NA; CDR3 length: 14; D gene: NA; V gene: TRBV5-1
CDR3 protein: CASSFGDRAAGELFF; J gene: TRBJ2-2; clone size: NA; CDR3 length: 15; D gene: TRBD1; V gene: TRBV7-2
CDR3 protein: CASKPGQGADEQYF; J gene: TRBJ2-7; clone size: NA; CDR3 length: 14; D gene: TRBD1; V gene: TRBV28
CDR3 protein: CASSARTSGRGVAQYF; J gene: TRBJ2-3; clone size: NA; CDR3 length: 16; D gene: TRBD2; V gene: TRBV2
CDR3 protein: CASSLGQGFTDYYGYTF; J gene: TRBJ1-2; clone size: NA; CDR3 length: 17; D gene: TRBD1; V gene: TRBV5-4
CDR3 protein: CSAGVVTQYF; J gene: TRBJ2-5; clone size: few; CDR3 length: 10; D gene: NA; V gene: TRBV20-1
CDR3 protein: CASSYGTVYEQYF; J gene: TRBJ2-7; clone size: NA; CDR3 length: 13; D gene: TRBD1; V gene: TRBV6-5
CDR3 protein: CASSLVTSGIFEQYF; J gene: TRBJ2-7; clone size: NA; CDR3 length: 15; D gene: TRBD2; V gene: TRBV7-6
CDR3 protein: CASSLGRGLYEQYF; J gene: TRBJ2-7; clone size: NA; CDR3 length: 14; D gene: TRBD1; V gene: TRBV7-9